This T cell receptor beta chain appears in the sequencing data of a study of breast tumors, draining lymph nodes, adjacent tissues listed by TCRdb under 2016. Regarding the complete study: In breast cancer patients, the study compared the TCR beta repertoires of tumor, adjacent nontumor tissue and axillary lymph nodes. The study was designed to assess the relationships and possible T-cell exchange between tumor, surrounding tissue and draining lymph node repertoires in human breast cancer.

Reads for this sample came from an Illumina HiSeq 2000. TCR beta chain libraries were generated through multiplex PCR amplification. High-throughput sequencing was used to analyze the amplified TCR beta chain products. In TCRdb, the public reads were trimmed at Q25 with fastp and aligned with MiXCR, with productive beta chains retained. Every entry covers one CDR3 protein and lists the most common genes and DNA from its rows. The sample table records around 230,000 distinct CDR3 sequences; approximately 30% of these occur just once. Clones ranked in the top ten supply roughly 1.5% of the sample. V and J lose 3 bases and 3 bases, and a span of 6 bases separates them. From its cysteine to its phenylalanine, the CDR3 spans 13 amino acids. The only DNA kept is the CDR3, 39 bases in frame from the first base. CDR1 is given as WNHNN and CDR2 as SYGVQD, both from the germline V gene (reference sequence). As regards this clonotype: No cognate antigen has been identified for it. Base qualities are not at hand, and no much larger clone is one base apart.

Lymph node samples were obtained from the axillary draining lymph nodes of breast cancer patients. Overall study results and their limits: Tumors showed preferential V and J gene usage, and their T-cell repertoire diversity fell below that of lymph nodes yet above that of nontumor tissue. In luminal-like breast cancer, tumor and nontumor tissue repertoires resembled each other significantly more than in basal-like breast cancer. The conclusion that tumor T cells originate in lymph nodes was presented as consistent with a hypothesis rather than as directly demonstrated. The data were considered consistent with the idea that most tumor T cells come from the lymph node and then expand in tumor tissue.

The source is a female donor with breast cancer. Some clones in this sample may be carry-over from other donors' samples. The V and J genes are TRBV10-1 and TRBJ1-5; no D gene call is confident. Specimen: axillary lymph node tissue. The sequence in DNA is TGCGCCAGCAGTGAAGGGATCAATCAGCCCCAGCATTTT. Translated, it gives CASSEGINQPQHF.